This T cell receptor beta chain was obtained from a study of technical replicates of blood from several donors. Germline assignment: CDR1 MDHEN and CDR2 SYDVKM. J lost 7 bases, V lost 4 bases, and 6 bases had no gene match. The CDR3 consists of 14 residues. The method was immunoSEQ multiplex PCR; TCRdb's version includes in-frame clones alone and lacks a portion of them. Of just under 100,000 clones in the sample, 95% were seen once. This chain joins TRBV28 and TRBJ2-4; 8 bases match TRBD1. The sequencing input was T cells isolated from PBMCs. The sequence came from a human donor in good health. CDR3 protein: CASSSQGEGNIQYF. In DNA, the CDR3 is TGTGCCAGCAGTTCACAGGGGGAAGGTAACATTCAGTACTTC.